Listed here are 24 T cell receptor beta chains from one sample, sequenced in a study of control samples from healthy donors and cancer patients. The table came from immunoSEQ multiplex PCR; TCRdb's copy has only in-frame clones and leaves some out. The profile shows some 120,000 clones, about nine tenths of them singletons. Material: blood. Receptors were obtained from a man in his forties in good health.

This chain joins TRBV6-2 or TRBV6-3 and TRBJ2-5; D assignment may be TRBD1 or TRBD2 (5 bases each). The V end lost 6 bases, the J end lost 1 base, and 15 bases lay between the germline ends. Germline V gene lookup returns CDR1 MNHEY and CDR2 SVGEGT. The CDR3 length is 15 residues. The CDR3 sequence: CASSTLGEPQETQYF. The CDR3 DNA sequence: TGTGCCAGCAGCACGCTGGGGGAGCCCCAAGAGACCCAGTACTTC.

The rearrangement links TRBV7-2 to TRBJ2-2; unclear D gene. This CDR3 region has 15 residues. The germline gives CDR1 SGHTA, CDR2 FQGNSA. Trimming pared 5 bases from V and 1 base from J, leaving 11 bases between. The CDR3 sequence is CASSPYLGNTGELFF. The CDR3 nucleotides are TGTGCCAGCAGCCCGTACCTGGGGAACACCGGGGAGCTGTTTTTT.

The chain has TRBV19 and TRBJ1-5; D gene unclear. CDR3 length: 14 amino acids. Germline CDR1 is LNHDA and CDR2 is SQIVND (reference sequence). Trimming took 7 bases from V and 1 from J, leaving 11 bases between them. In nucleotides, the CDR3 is TGTGCCAGTACGAGGGCAGTCAGCAATCAGCCCCAGCATTTT. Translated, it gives CASTRAVSNQPQHF.

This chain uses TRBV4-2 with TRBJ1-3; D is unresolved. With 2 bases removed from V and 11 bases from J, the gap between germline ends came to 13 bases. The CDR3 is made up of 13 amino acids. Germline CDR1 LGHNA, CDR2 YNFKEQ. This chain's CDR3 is CASSQSQAVAIYF. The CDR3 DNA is TGTGCCAGCAGCCAATCTCAGGCCGTAGCCATATATTTT.

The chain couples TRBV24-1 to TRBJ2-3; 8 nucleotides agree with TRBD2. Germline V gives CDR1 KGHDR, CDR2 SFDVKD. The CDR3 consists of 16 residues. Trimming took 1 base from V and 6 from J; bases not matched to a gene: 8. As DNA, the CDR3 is TGTGCCACCAGTGATTTACGTCGGGGGGGGACGGATACGCAGTATTTT. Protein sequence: CATSDLRRGGTDTQYF.

In nucleotides, the CDR3 is TGCGCCAGCAGCTTGGCCCCAGCCGAGACCCAGTACTTC. Translated, it gives CASSLAPAETQYF. This chain uses TRBV5-1 with TRBJ2-5; D unresolved. V lost 0 bases to trimming and J lost 5 bases, with 8 bases between them. Germline V gene lookup returns CDR1 SGHRS and CDR2 YFSETQ. The CDR3 has 13 residues.

The CDR3 DNA reads as TGTGCCAGTAGGACGGGACAGGGGAACCAAGAGACCCAGTACTTC. Translating gives CASRTGQGNQETQYF. This sequence joins TRBV19 and TRBJ2-5; the match to TRBD1 covers 10 bases. V lost 6 bases and J lost 0; bases outside the gene matches: 4. The CDR3 runs to 15 residues. CDR1 is LNHDA and CDR2 is SQIVND in the germline V gene (reference sequence).

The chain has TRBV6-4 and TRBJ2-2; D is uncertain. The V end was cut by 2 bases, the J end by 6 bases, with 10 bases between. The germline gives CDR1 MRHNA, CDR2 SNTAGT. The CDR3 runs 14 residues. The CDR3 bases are TGTGCCAGCAGTGACACGAATCGGGCCGGGGAGCTGTTTTTT. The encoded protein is CASSDTNRAGELFF.

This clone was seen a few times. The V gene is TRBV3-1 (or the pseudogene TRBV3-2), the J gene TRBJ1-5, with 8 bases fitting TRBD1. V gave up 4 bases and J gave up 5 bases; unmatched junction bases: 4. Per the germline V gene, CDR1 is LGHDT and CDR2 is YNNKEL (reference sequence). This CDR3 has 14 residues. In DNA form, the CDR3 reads TGTGCCAGCAGCCTCGGACAGGGTCATCAGCCCCAGCATTTT. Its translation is CASSLGQGHQPQHF.

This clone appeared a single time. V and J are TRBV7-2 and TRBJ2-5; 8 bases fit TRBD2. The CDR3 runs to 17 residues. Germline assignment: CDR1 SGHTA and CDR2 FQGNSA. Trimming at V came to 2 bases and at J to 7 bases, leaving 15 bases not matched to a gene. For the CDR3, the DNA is TGTGCCAGCAGCTTACCGCCGACTAGCGCCAAAGAGGGGACCCAGTACTTC. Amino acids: CASSLPPTSAKEGTQYF. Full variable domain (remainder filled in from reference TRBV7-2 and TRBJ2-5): GAGVSQSPSNKVTEKGKDVELRCDPISGHTALYWYRQSLGQGLEFLIYFQGNSAPDKSGLPSDRFSAERTGGSVSTLTIQRTQQEDSAVYLCASSLPPTSAKEGTQYFGPGTRLLVL.

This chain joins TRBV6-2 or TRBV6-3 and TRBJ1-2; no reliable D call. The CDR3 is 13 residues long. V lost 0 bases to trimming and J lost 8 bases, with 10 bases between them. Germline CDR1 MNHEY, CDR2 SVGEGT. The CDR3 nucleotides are TGTGCCAGCAGTTACTCGCTCAGAGACGGCTACACCTTC. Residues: CASSYSLRDGYTF.

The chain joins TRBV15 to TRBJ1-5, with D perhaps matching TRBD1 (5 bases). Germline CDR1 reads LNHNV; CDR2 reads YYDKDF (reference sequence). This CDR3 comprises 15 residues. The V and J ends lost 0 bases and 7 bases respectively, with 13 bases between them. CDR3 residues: CATSRDQGRYQPQHF. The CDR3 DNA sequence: TGTGCCACCAGCAGAGACCAGGGAAGGTACCAGCCCCAGCATTTT.

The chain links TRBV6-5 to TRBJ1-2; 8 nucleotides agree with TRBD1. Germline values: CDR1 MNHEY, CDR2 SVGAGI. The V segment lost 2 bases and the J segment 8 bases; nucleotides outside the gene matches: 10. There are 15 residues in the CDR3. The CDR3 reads CASSYRTGTLLGYTF. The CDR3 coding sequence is TGTGCCAGCAGTTACCGGACAGGGACTCTTTTAGGCTACACCTTC.

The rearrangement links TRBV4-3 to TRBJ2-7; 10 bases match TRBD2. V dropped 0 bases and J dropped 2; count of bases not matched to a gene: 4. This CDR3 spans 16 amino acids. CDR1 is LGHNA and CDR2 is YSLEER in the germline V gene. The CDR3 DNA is TGCGCCAGCAGCCAAGACGTAGCGGGGGGAACCTACGAGCAGTACTTC. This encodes CASSQDVAGGTYEQYF.

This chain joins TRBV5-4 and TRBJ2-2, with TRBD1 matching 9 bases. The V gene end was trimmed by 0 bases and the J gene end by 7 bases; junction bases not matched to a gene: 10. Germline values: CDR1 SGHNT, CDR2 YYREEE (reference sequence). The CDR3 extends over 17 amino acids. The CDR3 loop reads CASSLDPRQGDGGELFF. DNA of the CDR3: TGTGCCAGCAGCTTGGATCCTAGACAGGGGGACGGCGGGGAGCTGTTTTTT.

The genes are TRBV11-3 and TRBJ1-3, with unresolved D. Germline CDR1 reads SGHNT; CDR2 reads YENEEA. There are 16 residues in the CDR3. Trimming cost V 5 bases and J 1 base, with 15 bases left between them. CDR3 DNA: TGTGCCAGCAGCCCACCAGGACTGCCTTCTGGAAACACCATATATTTT. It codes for CASSPPGLPSGNTIYF.

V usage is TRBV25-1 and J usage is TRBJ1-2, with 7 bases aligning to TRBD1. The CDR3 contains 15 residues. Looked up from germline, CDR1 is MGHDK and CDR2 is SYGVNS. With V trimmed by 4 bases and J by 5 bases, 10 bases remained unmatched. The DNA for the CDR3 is TGTGCCAGCAGTGGACAAGGACAGGTCATATATGGCTACACCTTC. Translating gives CASSGQGQVIYGYTF.

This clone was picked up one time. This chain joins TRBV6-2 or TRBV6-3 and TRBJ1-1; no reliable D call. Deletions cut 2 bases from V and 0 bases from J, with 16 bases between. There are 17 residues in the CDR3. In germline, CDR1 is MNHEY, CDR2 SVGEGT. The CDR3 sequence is CASSYPIPRSLNTEAFF. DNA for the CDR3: TGTGCCAGCAGTTACCCGATTCCCAGGAGCTTGAACACTGAAGCTTTCTTT.

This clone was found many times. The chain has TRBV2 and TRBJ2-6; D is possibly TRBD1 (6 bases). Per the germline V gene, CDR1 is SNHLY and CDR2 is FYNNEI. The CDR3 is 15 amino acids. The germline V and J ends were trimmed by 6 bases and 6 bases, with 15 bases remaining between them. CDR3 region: CASSLTAGVANVLTF. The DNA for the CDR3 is TGTGCCAGCAGCCTCACAGCAGGGGTGGCCAACGTCCTGACTTTC.

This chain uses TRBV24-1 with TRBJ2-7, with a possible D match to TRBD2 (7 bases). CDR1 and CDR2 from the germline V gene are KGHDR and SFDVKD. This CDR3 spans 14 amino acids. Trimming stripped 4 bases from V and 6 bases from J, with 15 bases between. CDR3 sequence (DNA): TGTGCCACCAGTGACCGTACGGGGGGCGCCGAGCAGTACTTC. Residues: CATSDRTGGAEQYF.

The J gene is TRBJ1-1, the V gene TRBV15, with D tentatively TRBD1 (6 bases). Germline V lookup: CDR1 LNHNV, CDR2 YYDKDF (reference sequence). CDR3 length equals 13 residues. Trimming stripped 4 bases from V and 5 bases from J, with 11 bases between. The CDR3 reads CATSIRDITEAFF. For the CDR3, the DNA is TGTGCCACCAGCATCCGGGACATTACTGAAGCTTTCTTT. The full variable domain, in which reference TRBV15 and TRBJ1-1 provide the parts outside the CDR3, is DAMVIQNPRYQVTQFGKPVTLSCSQTLNHNVMYWYQQKSSQAPKLLFHYYDKDFNNEADTPDNFQSRRPNTSFCFLDIRSPGLGDTAMYLCATSIRDITEAFFGQGTRLTVV.

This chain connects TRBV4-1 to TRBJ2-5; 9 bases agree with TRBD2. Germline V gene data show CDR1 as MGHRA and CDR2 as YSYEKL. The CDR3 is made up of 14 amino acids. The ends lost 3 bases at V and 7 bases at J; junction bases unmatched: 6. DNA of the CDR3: TGCGCCAGCAGCCAGGGGACTAGCCCCACGACCCAGTACTTC. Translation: CASSQGTSPTTQYF.

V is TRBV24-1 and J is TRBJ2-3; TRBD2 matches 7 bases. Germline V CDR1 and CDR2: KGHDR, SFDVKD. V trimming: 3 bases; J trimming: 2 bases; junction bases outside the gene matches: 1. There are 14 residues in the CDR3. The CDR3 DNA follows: TGTGCCACCAGTGATAGCGGGGCCACAGATACGCAGTATTTT. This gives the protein CATSDSGATDTQYF.

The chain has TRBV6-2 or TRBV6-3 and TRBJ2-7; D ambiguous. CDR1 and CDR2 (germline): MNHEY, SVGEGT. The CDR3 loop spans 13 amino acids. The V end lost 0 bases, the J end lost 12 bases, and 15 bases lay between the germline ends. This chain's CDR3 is CASSYSKGSIPYF. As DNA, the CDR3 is TGTGCCAGCAGTTACTCGAAGGGTTCAATACCGTACTTC.